Each of the 31 T cell receptor beta chains below was sequenced from the same sample in a study of beta chain features in type 1 diabetes. The isolated RNA, all of it, was reverse transcribed, so expressed TCRB transcripts were what got sequenced. Libraries were prepared by immunoSEQ multiplex PCR; TCRdb keeps only in-frame clonotypes and omits some of them. The table includes almost 350,000 clones, approximately 8% detected once. The sample comprised central memory CD4+ T cells from blood. These receptors were collected from a woman aged 18-30 years in good health.

This clone was counted between two and nine times. The V gene is TRBV7-2, the J gene TRBJ2-1; no clear D. Germline CDR1 is SGHTA and CDR2 is FQGNSA. This CDR3 region has 12 residues. With 5 bases removed from V and 5 bases from J, the gap between germline ends came to 7 bases. CDR3 in DNA: TGTGCCAGCAGCCCACGACACAATGAGCAGTTCTTC. It encodes CASSPRHNEQFF.

The chain uses TRBV5-1 and TRBJ1-2, with D maybe TRBD1 (5 bases). In germline, CDR1 is SGHRS, CDR2 YFSETQ. CDR3 length equals 15 residues. Trimming removed 2 bases at V and 7 bases at J, with 18 bases between. The CDR3, as DNA: TGCGCCAGCAGCTTCGTACCGTGGGGGAACCGTGGCTACACCTTC. It encodes CASSFVPWGNRGYTF.

The CDR3 coding sequence is TGCGCCAGCAGCTTGGGTTACTTGGTAGGGGACGGCTACACCTTC. Protein: CASSLGYLVGDGYTF. This chain uses TRBV5-1 with TRBJ1-2; D is possibly TRBD1 (5 bases). The V gene's germline CDR1 is SGHRS and CDR2 YFSETQ. Trimming stripped 0 bases from V and 8 bases from J, with 17 bases between. CDR3 length equals 15 residues.

A few counts support this clone. The rearrangement joins TRBV20-1 to TRBJ1-1; D remains ambiguous. The germline V and J ends were trimmed by 0 bases and 11 bases, with 7 bases remaining between them. CDR1 is DFQATT, CDR2 SNEGSKA, per germline (reference sequence). The CDR3 runs to 10 residues. CDR3 in amino acids: CSARDRDAFF. In DNA, the CDR3 is TGCAGTGCTAGAGATAGGGATGCTTTCTTT.

This clone was observed many times. This chain links TRBV28 with TRBJ2-6; no clear D gene. CDR1 MDHEN and CDR2 SYDVKM come from the germline V gene. The CDR3 has 16 amino acids. Trimming took off 6 bases at V and 2 bases at J, with 14 bases between the two ends. The CDR3 loop is CASSLPGVAGANVLTF. The CDR3 DNA reads TGTGCCAGCAGCCTCCCCGGTGTAGCTGGGGCCAACGTCCTGACTTTC.

Concerning this clone: Other DNA variants within this sample encode the same CDR3. The V call is TRBV9, the J call TRBJ1-2, with D hard to call. V lost 0 bases, J lost 5 bases, and 8 bases lay in between. Germline CDR1 SGDLS, CDR2 YYNGEE. The CDR3 is 13 amino acids. In DNA form, the CDR3 reads TGTGCCAGCAGCGTAGATGGGGATTATGGCTACACCTTC. It encodes CASSVDGDYGYTF. Full variable domain (rest looked up from reference TRBV9 and TRBJ1-2): DSGVTQTPKHLITATGQRVTLRCSPRSGDLSVYWYQQSLDQGLQFLIQYYNGEERAKGNILERFSAQQFPDLHSELNLSSLELGDSALYFCASSVDGDYGYTFGSGTRLTVV.

The chain uses TRBV7-8 and TRBJ2-7; 8 positions agree with TRBD2. This CDR3 contains 15 residues. Germline CDR1 and CDR2: SGHVS and FQNEAQ. After removal of 6 bases from V and 1 base from J, the junction contained 8 bases not matched to a gene. CDR3 in DNA: TGTGCCAGCAGTCGGGGGGGTCTGGAATCCTACGAGCAGTACTTC. Its translation is CASSRGGLESYEQYF.

The table lists this clone with many counts. This chain joins TRBV7-2 and TRBJ1-2; D ambiguous. The CDR3 has 13 amino acids. CDR1 and CDR2 from the germline V gene are SGHTA and FQGNSA. Trimming left V 3 bases short and J 4 bases short, with 9 bases between. Written as DNA, the CDR3 is TGTGCCAGCAGCTTCGGGAGGACCTATGGCTACACCTTC. Translation: CASSFGRTYGYTF.

This clone was seen at least ten times. The chain carries TRBV28 and TRBJ2-7; D is perhaps TRBD1 (7 bases). Germline V gives CDR1 MDHEN, CDR2 SYDVKM. Trimming took off 5 bases at V and 3 bases at J, with 17 bases between the two ends. The CDR3 spans 15 residues. The CDR3: CASSPYRGGSYEQYF. In DNA, the CDR3 is TGTGCCAGCAGTCCTTACAGGGGAGGAAGCTACGAGCAGTACTTC.

The chain is built from TRBV7-9 and TRBJ1-1; 8 bases are a match to TRBD1. Trimming removed 5 bases from V and 1 base from J; junction bases left unmatched: 6. The CDR3 totals 15 residues. Germline CDR1 SEHNR, CDR2 FQNEAQ (reference sequence). In nucleotides, the CDR3 is TGTGCCAGCAGCCCTTGGACAGGGCGGAACACTGAAGCTTTCTTT. Translation gives CASSPWTGRNTEAFF.

This clone was seen only a few times. V gene TRBV15 combines with J gene TRBJ2-2; tentative D call: TRBD1 (5 bases). V gave up 5 bases and J gave up 0 bases, with 10 bases separating them. Germline lookup yields CDR1 LNHNV and CDR2 YYDKDF (reference sequence). The CDR3 covers 15 residues. Written as DNA, the CDR3 is TGTGCCACCAGCTTCGGACATACGAACACCGGGGAGCTGTTTTTT. This gives the protein CATSFGHTNTGELFF.

A few counts support this clone. This may be a read error, as it is one base from a much larger clone. Other DNA sequences in this sample translate to the same CDR3. This chain uses TRBV7-2 with TRBJ2-3; D gene unclear. CDR1 and CDR2 (germline): SGHTA, FQGNSA. The CDR3 runs 13 residues. Trimming took 1 base from V and 0 from J, leaving 2 bases between them. CDR3 sequence (DNA): TGTGCCAGCAGCTTAGGGAGCACAGATACGCAGTATTTT. Translating it yields CASSLGSTDTQYF.

This chain uses TRBV19 with TRBJ2-7; D perhaps matches TRBD1 (6 bases). This CDR3 spans 13 amino acids. V was trimmed by 7 bases and J by 0 bases, leaving 10 bases between them. The V gene's germline CDR1 is LNHDA and CDR2 SQIVND (reference sequence). The CDR3 region is CASKDRFSYEQYF. The CDR3 coding sequence is TGTGCCAGTAAGGACAGATTCTCCTACGAGCAGTACTTC.

This chain uses TRBV11-3 with TRBJ2-3; 10 bases map to TRBD2. CDR1 is SGHNT, CDR2 YENEEA, per germline. The length of the CDR3 is 16 residues. Losses at the gene ends were 4 bases for V and 0 bases for J; bases not matched to a gene: 4. For the CDR3, the DNA is TGTGCCAGCAGCTCAGGGACTAGCGAGAGCACAGATACGCAGTATTTT. As protein: CASSSGTSESTDTQYF.

This clone came up a few times. The chain carries TRBV29-1 and TRBJ2-7; 12 bases line up with TRBD2. CDR3 length equals 13 residues. V was clipped by 6 bases and J by 4 bases; unmatched bases: 4. Germline values: CDR1 SQVTM, CDR2 ANQGSEA. The CDR3, as DNA: TGCAGCGTAGCCGGACTAGCGGGGTACGAGCAGTACTTC. Protein: CSVAGLAGYEQYF.

The chain carries TRBV2 and TRBJ2-6, with no clear D. V lost 8 bases and J 2 bases, leaving 7 bases between the germline ends. Germline V gene lookup returns CDR1 SNHLY and CDR2 FYNNEI. This CDR3 comprises 13 residues. The CDR3 bases are TGTGCCAGCGCACTCCCTGGGGCCAACGTCCTGACTTTC. It codes for CASALPGANVLTF.

This clone has more than one count but fewer than ten. At one of its ends the junction is not consistent with the germline gene, which may arise from a read error. As DNA, the CDR3 is TGTGCCAGCAGCCAAGAACAGGCGCAGCCCCAGCATTTT. Amino acid sequence: CASSQEQAQPQHF. The V gene is TRBV4-1, the J gene TRBJ1-5, with D possibly TRBD1 on 5 matching bases. Germline loops: CDR1 MGHRA, CDR2 YSYEKL. This CDR3 is built from 13 residues.

There are many counts of this clone. This rearrangement joins TRBV5-4 to TRBJ2-1; 9 positions agree with TRBD1. This CDR3 spans 14 amino acids. V lost 4 bases, J lost 12 bases, and 11 bases stayed unmatched. CDR1 SGHNT and CDR2 YYREEE come from the germline V gene (reference sequence). For the CDR3, the DNA is TGTGCCAGCAGCAACCGGGACAGGGTGAGATCGCAGTTCTTC. The encoded protein is CASSNRDRVRSQFF.

The chain recombines TRBV9 with TRBJ2-2; D is undetermined. The length of the CDR3 is 13 residues. CDR1 and CDR2 (germline): SGDLS, YYNGEE. Trimming left V 3 bases short and J 6 bases short, with 9 bases between. Here the CDR3 reads CASSGGMAGELFF. DNA for the CDR3: TGTGCCAGCAGCGGGGGAATGGCCGGGGAGCTGTTTTTT.

J is TRBJ1-3 and V is TRBV25-1, with D uncertain. Germline CDR1 MGHDK, CDR2 SYGVNS. The CDR3 covers 14 residues. The V and J ends lost 5 bases and 7 bases respectively, with 15 bases between them. This CDR3 reads CASSHRGTRNTIYF. In DNA, the CDR3 is TGTGCCAGCAGTCACCGGGGTACGAGGAACACCATATATTTT. The full variable domain, in which reference TRBV25-1 and TRBJ1-3 provide the parts outside the CDR3, is EADIYQTPRYLVIGTGKKITLECSQTMGHDKMYWYQQDPGMELHLIHYSYGVNSTEKGDLSSESTVSRIRTEHFPLTLESARPSHTSQYLCASSHRGTRNTIYFGEGSWLTVV.

This clone was seen more than once but under ten times. The rearrangement uses TRBV29-1 and TRBJ2-1; tentative D call: TRBD2 (5 bases). The CDR3 totals 14 residues. Germline-derived CDR1 and CDR2 are SQVTM and ANQGSEA. V lost 8 bases, J lost 1 base, and 15 bases lay in between. CDR3 bases: TGCAGCTCTGGGAGCAGTTTGTCCTACAATGAGCAGTTCTTC. Protein sequence: CSSGSSLSYNEQFF.

This clone was observed a handful of times. The CDR3 is CASRHTLGTGGQDEQYF. The CDR3 DNA reads TGTGCCAGCAGGCACACCTTGGGGACAGGGGGTCAGGACGAGCAGTACTTC. The rearrangement joins TRBV28 to TRBJ2-7; 11 bases are a match to TRBD1. Losses at the gene ends were 6 bases for V and 5 bases for J; bases not matched to a gene: 15. Germline values: CDR1 MDHEN, CDR2 SYDVKM. The CDR3 runs 17 residues.

This clone was observed at least ten times. The J gene is TRBJ2-1, the V gene TRBV7-3, with 8 bases aligning to TRBD2. The CDR3 totals 15 residues. From germline, CDR1 is SGHTA and CDR2 FQGTGA. The J segment lost 6 bases and the V segment lost 4 bases, leaving 8 bases of the junction unmatched. The CDR3 loop reads CASSSTPAGANEQFF. Written as DNA, the CDR3 is TGTGCCAGCAGCTCCACCCCAGCGGGAGCCAATGAGCAGTTCTTC.

This clone showed up just a few times. The V call is TRBV5-1, the J call TRBJ2-6; D possibly matches TRBD1 or TRBD2 (5 bases each). CDR1 SGHRS and CDR2 YFSETQ come from the germline V gene. V lost 4 bases and J lost 0, with 14 bases in between. The CDR3 is 17 amino acids. The DNA for the CDR3 is TGCGCCAGCAGCCCCCGAGGGACGGCCTCTGGGGCCAACGTCCTGACTTTC. Translated, it gives CASSPRGTASGANVLTF.

J is TRBJ2-1 and V is TRBV7-3, with unresolved D. V shed 5 bases and J shed 3 bases, with 8 bases lying between them. CDR1 is SGHTA, CDR2 FQGTGA, per germline. The CDR3 loop spans 13 amino acids. CDR3 in amino acids: CASSATLYNEQFF. The CDR3 bases are TGTGCCAGCAGCGCGACTCTCTACAATGAGCAGTTCTTC.

This clone was counted ten times or more. CDR3 coding DNA: TGTGCCAGTAGTATGCTCCCACCGACGGATGAGCAGTTCTTC. It encodes CASSMLPPTDEQFF. The rearrangement joins TRBV19 to TRBJ2-1; D is ambiguous. CDR3 length equals 14 residues. The V gene lost 3 bases and the J gene lost 8 bases, with 14 bases spanning the gap. Germline lookup yields CDR1 LNHDA and CDR2 SQIVND (reference sequence).

The chain carries TRBV18 and TRBJ2-7, with 7 positions matching TRBD1. The J segment lost 3 bases and the V segment lost 5 bases, leaving 10 bases of the junction unmatched. The CDR3 consists of 15 residues. CDR1 is KGHSH and CDR2 is LQKENI in the germline V gene. The CDR3 loop is CASSAPGTAVYEQYF. The CDR3 DNA sequence: TGTGCCAGCTCAGCCCCCGGGACAGCAGTCTACGAGCAGTACTTC.

This clone was seen repeatedly, ten times or more. This sample also contains other DNA sequences that code for the same CDR3. The J gene is TRBJ2-7, the V gene TRBV14; the D gene is possibly TRBD1 (5 bases). Trimming cost V 2 bases and J 4 bases, with 6 bases left between them. The CDR3 contains 12 residues. Germline assignment: CDR1 SGHDN and CDR2 FVKESK. CDR3 amino acids: CASSQSGYEQYF. DNA for the CDR3: TGTGCCAGCAGCCAATCAGGGTACGAGCAGTACTTC.

V gene TRBV7-3 combines with J gene TRBJ1-2; the match to TRBD1 covers 8 bases. Per the germline V gene, CDR1 is SGHTA and CDR2 is FQGTGA. The CDR3 extends over 16 amino acids. CDR3 sequence reads: CAGPPPSADRGGGYTF. Written as DNA, the CDR3 is TGTGCTGGACCTCCCCCTTCGGCTGACAGGGGAGGTGGCTACACCTTC.

The rearrangement uses TRBV2 and TRBJ2-3; 7 nucleotides line up with TRBD1. Germline loops: CDR1 SNHLY, CDR2 FYNNEI. Unmatched junction bases numbered 11, after V lost 3 bases and J lost 8 bases. This CDR3 contains 15 residues. The CDR3 region is CASSDWTGGAGTQYF. The CDR3 coding sequence is TGTGCCAGCAGTGACTGGACAGGTGGTGCCGGTACGCAGTATTTT.

This clone was counted a few times. This CDR3 is CASSLEANNQPQHF. The CDR3 DNA follows: TGTGCCAGCAGCTTAGAAGCTAACAATCAGCCCCAGCATTTT. V gene TRBV7-2 combines with J gene TRBJ1-5, with D unclear. Germline CDR1 is SGHTA and CDR2 is FQGNSA. The CDR3 loop spans 14 amino acids. Trimming left V 1 base short and J 3 bases short, with 7 bases between.